Listed below are T cell receptor beta chains from one sample, sequenced in a study of T cells in Graves' hyperthyroidism and ophthalmopathy. TCRdb itself ran the multiplex PCR reads through MiXCR, one entry per CDR3 protein. The sample contains fewer than 400,000 distinct CDR3 sequences, 15% to 18% of which appear only once. Sequencing was done on a sample of blood. Receptors were obtained from a woman in her late teens or twenties with Graves' hyperthyroidism that later progressed to Graves' ophthalmopathy. CDR3s leave out the opening cysteine and the closing phenylalanine or tryptophan.

V gene	J gene	CDR3 protein
TRBV28	TRBJ2-7	ASQDSHSYEQY
TRBV20-1	TRBJ1-2	SAREGDYGYT
TRBV7-9	TRBJ2-3	ASSKPQGYGTDTQY
TRBV4-3	TRBJ2-1	ASSRGQFDEQF
TRBV6-1	TRBJ1-1	ASRLGGWADTEAF
TRBV5-1	TRBJ1-6	ASSLKRVGSNSPLH
TRBV29-1	TRBJ2-6	SVERRDSGANVLT
TRBV5-1	TRBJ2-4	ASSLGGQGGKNIQY
TRBV6-5	TRBJ2-3	ASSYSPARADTQY
TRBV19	TRBJ2-1	ASSRAAVVGYNEQF
TRBV7-9	TRBJ1-2	ASSPGTALNYGYT
TRBV3-1	TRBJ2-3	ASSQTLAADTQY
TRBV11-2	TRBJ2-1	ASSSPSEPNYNEQF
TRBV9	TRBJ2-1	ASSAHRDSVVHEQF
TRBV2	TRBJ2-3	ASNDGTGGSTDTQY
TRBV5-4	TRBJ2-5	ASSSRTSPQETQY
TRBV6-1	TRBJ1-1	ASSERKNTEAF
TRBV10-3	TRBJ2-2	AISDRDTGELF
TRBV30	TRBJ2-2	AWRIQGNTGELF
TRBV5-1	TRBJ2-1	ASSYGLAGVGRKWGEQF
TRBV2	TRBJ1-2	ASSGGQGVRGYT
TRBV2	TRBJ2-2	ASSARTGGTGELF
TRBV28	TRBJ1-5	ASSLISNQPQH
TRBV3-1	TRBJ1-1	ASSIGTWGRDTEAF
TRBV5-1	TRBJ1-3	ASSWGTGHSGNTIY